This is a list of T cell receptor beta chains from one sample in a study of blood T cells in healthy people across ages. TCRdb used MiXCR to reprocess the 5' RACE reads, holding one entry per CDR3 protein. The sample records about 510,000 distinct CDR3 sequences, roughly a quarter being singletons. These data also formed part of another study, on T cells of mothers and their children.

Material: blood. The receptors come from a boy under 10 years old in good health. Each CDR3 is given with its conserved first and last residue. The D gene is left open where the match is weak. Some rows mark clone size as missing; the rest say once, few, many or name a class of expanded clone.

CDR3 protein,CDR3 DNA,clone size,CDR3 length,D gene,V gene,J gene
CASSLSTALNYGYTF,TGTGCCAGCAGCTTAAGTACAGCCCTGAACTATGGCTACACCTTC,few,15,-,TRBV11-2,TRBJ1-2
CASSPGLAGGGQYF,TGTGCCAGCAGTCCGGGACTAGCGGGAGGCGGGCAGTACTTC,few,14,TRBD2,TRBV2,TRBJ2-7
CASSLRAGGPVTGELFF,TGTGCCAGCAGCTTACGAGCGGGAGGGCCGGTCACCGGGGAGCTGTTTTTT,few,17,TRBD2,TRBV7-2,TRBJ2-2
CSVEWDRVNGYTF,TGCAGCGTTGAATGGGACAGGGTTAATGGCTACACCTTC,-,13,TRBD1,TRBV29-1,TRBJ1-2
CASSRGGGSLADTQYF,TGTGCCAGCAGTAGGGGGGGCGGGAGCTTGGCAGATACGCAGTATTTT,-,16,-,TRBV7-2,TRBJ2-3
CASRPAGGSNEQFF,TGTGCCAGCAGACCAGCGGGAGGGAGCAATGAGCAGTTCTTC,few,14,TRBD2,TRBV6-2/TRBV6-3,TRBJ2-1
CASSQERLNEAKNIQYF,TGTGCCAGCAGCCAAGAAAGGCTAAACGAGGCCAAAAACATTCAGTACTTC,few,17,-,TRBV3-1,TRBJ2-4
CATSRGNNEQFF,TGTGCCACCAGCAGAGGAAACAATGAGCAGTTCTTC,-,12,-,TRBV15,TRBJ2-1
CASSDRAQNTEAFF,TGTGCCAGCAGTGATCGGGCGCAGAACACTGAAGCTTTCTTT,-,14,-,TRBV6-1,TRBJ1-1
CSVVGTSETDTQYF,TGCAGCGTTGTAGGGACTAGCGAGACAGATACGCAGTATTTT,-,14,TRBD2,TRBV29-1,TRBJ2-3
CASKGQGELNQPQHF,TGTGCCAGCAAGGGTCAGGGCGAACTCAATCAGCCCCAGCATTTT,-,15,-,TRBV2,TRBJ1-5
CSASPRQGAVYGYTF,TGCAGTGCTAGTCCTCGACAGGGAGCGGTCTATGGCTACACCTTC,-,15,TRBD1,TRBV20-1,TRBJ1-2
CATSRDSGLSSGNTIYF,TGTGCCACCAGCAGAGATTCGGGCCTAAGCTCTGGAAACACCATATATTTT,many,17,-,TRBV15,TRBJ1-3
CASSLSPGRAFF,TGTGCCAGCAGTTTGAGCCCTGGTAGAGCTTTCTTT,-,12,-,TRBV12-3/TRBV12-4,TRBJ1-1
CASSLLGTSPYNEQFF,TGTGCCAGCAGCCTCTTGGGGACTAGCCCTTACAATGAGCAGTTCTTC,few,16,TRBD2,TRBV11-1,TRBJ2-1
CASMAGGLWKETQYF,TGTGCCAGCATGGCGGGGGGGCTTTGGAAAGAGACCCAGTACTTC,few,15,TRBD2,TRBV7-8,TRBJ2-5
CASTPGTGGTEAFF,TGTGCCAGCACTCCGGGGACAGGGGGCACTGAAGCTTTCTTT,few,14,TRBD1,TRBV9,TRBJ1-1
CASSKRRDFQETQYF,TGCGCCAGCAGCAAAAGAAGGGACTTCCAAGAGACCCAGTACTTC,-,15,-,TRBV10-2,TRBJ2-5
CASSSRDSNQPQHF,TGTGCCAGCAGTTCCCGGGACTCCAATCAGCCCCAGCATTTT,-,14,-,TRBV27,TRBJ1-5
CASSSGTGNTGGLFF,TGTGCCAGCAGCTCCGGGACAGGGAACACCGGGGGGCTGTTTTTT,-,15,TRBD1,TRBV11-3,TRBJ2-2
CASSQYVGSGANVLTF,TGCGCCAGCAGCCAGTACGTGGGCTCTGGGGCCAACGTCCTGACTTTC,many,16,-,TRBV4-3,TRBJ2-6
CASRGPSSYEQYF,TGTGCCAGCAGAGGGCCCAGTTCCTACGAGCAGTACTTC,-,13,-,TRBV12-3/TRBV12-4,TRBJ2-7
CASSLWGPPETQYF,TGCGCCAGCAGCTTGTGGGGGCCCCCGGAGACCCAGTACTTC,-,14,-,TRBV5-1,TRBJ2-5
CASSSLTGSVYEQYF,TGTGCCAGCAGCTCCTTGACAGGGTCGGTCTACGAGCAGTACTTC,-,15,TRBD1,TRBV7-9,TRBJ2-7
CASSLPEGGDGDTQYF,TGTGCCAGCAGCTTACCCGAGGGGGGGGATGGGGATACGCAGTATTTT,-,16,-,TRBV7-8,TRBJ2-3
CSARDRETEAFF,TGCAGTGCTAGAGATAGGGAAACTGAAGCTTTCTTT,-,12,-,TRBV20-1,TRBJ1-1